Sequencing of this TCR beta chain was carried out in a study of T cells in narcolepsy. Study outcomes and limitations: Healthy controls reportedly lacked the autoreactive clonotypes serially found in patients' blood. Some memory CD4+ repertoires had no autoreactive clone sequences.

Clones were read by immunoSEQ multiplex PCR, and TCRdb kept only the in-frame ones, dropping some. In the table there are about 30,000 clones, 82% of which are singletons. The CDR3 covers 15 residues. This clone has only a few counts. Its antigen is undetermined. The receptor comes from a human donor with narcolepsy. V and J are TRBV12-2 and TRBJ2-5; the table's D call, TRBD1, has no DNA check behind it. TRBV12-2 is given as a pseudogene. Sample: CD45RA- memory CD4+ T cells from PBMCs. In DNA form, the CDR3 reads TGTGCAAGTCGCTTAGCGCTGGGGCCCCAGCTTCGGCAGTACTTC. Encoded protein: CASRLALGPQLRQYF.